This T cell receptor beta chain was identified in a study of T-cell memory formation after mild COVID-19. There are many counts of this clonotype. MiXCR was run by TCRdb on the 5' RACE reads, yielding one entry per CDR3 protein. In the table there are around 30,000 distinct CDR3 sequences, approximately 12% of which are singletons. Unmatched junction bases numbered 3, after V lost 1 base and J lost 0 bases. Germline lookup yields CDR1 SGHTA and CDR2 FQGNSA. This CDR3 comprises 15 residues. Source material: PBMCs or a T cell subset sorted from them (not recorded which). The TCR originated in an adult woman who had mild COVID-19 (a few samples of this study predate the infection). Cell type and time point are not known. The chain joins TRBV7-2 to TRBJ2-7; 7 bases match TRBD1. The CDR3 spells CASSLGQGSSYEQYF. In DNA form, the CDR3 reads TGTGCCAGCAGCTTAGGACAGGGCAGCTCCTACGAGCAGTACTTC.